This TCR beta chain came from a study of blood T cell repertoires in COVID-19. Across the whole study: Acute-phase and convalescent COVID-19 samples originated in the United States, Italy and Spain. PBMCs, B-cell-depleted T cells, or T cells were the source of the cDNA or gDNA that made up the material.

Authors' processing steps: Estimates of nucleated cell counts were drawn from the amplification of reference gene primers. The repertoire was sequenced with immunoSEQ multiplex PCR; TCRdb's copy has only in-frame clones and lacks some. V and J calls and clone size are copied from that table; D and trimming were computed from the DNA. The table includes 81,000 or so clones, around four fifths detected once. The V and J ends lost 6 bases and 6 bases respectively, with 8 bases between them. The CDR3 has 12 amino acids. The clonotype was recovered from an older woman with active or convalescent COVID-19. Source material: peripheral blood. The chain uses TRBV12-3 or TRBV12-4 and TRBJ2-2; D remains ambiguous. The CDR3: CASSTRAGELFF. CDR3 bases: TGTGCCAGCAGCACCCGAGCCGGGGAGCTGTTTTTT.